This TCR beta chain derives from a study of T cell clonality in common variable immunodeficiency. Study findings and constraints: In common variable immunodeficiency, TCR beta chains reportedly carried fewer deletions and N-nucleotide insertions.

In this sample, this clone turned up many times. Its specificity is unknown. The read terminates 3 residues ahead of where the CDR3 ends, so the germline J gene completes it. The germline CDR1 and CDR2 sequences are PRHDT and FYEKMQ (reference sequence). The V and J ends lost 2 bases and 0 bases respectively, with 16 bases between them. This CDR3 comprises 18 residues. The assay was immunoSEQ multiplex PCR, and TCRdb's table has in-frame clones only and misses some. The repertoire yields around 52,000 clones, none seen only once; the top ten contain about 5.7%. This TCR came from a person aged 18 to 69 in good health. Sequencing was carried out using peripheral blood mononuclear cells. The chain uses TRBV13 and TRBJ1-4; unclear D gene. CDR3 amino acids: CASSLSPNFGPTNEKLFF. CDR3 DNA (partial): TGTGCCAGCAGCTTATCGCCCAATTTTGGGCCAACTAATGAAAAA.